This T cell receptor beta chain was captured in a study of identical twins. General observations from the study: There was more out-of-frame TCR alpha sharing in monozygotic twins than models estimated. Weaker excess sharing between twins was seen in beta out-of-frame sequences. Out-of-frame alpha sequences shared by twins showed excess low generation probability.

MiXCR was run by TCRdb on the 5' RACE reads, yielding one entry per CDR3 protein. The table lists 1.5 million to 2 million distinct CDR3 sequences, less than 35% of them singletons. No donor was unhealthy or non-Caucasian. Worth noting for this clonotype: Its antigen is unidentified.

The CDR3 length is 15 residues. Trimming cost V 1 base and J 3 bases; bases outside gene matches: 2. Germline lookup yields CDR1 LGHDT and CDR2 YNNKEL (reference sequence). This receptor was obtained from a newborn girl in good health. The chain couples TRBV3-1 to TRBJ2-7; 11 bases are shared with TRBD1. Sequences were obtained from cord blood. The CDR3: CASSQGDRGDYEQYF. CDR3 sequence (DNA): TGTGCCAGCAGCCAAGGGGACAGGGGGGACTACGAGCAGTACTTC.